This entry lists 18 T cell receptor beta chains sequenced from one sample in a study of blood T cell repertoires in COVID-19. Sequencing was performed with immunoSEQ multiplex PCR; in TCRdb, only in-frame clones are kept and a portion is missing. The table lists about 160,000 clones, 80% to 90% of them singletons. Sequenced sample: peripheral blood. These receptors were taken from a woman between 65 and 79 years old with COVID-19, enrolled during active disease.

The V gene is TRBV11-2, the J gene TRBJ1-2; 9 nucleotides line up with TRBD1. Germline-derived CDR1 and CDR2 are SGHAT and FQNNGV. V trimming: 3 bases; J trimming: 5 bases; junction bases outside the gene matches: 19. The CDR3 loop spans 19 amino acids. CDR3 protein: CASSLASHNRRDREYGYTF. CDR3 DNA: TGTGCCAGCAGCTTGGCTAGTCACAACCGCCGGGACAGGGAATATGGCTACACCTTC.

The chain links TRBV11-2 to TRBJ2-1, with D unclear. With 5 bases removed from V and 8 bases from J, the gap between germline ends came to 16 bases. The germline gives CDR1 SGHAT, CDR2 FQNNGV. The length of the CDR3 is 14 residues. CDR3 DNA sequence: TGTGCCAGCAGCACCGCAAGTAGATACGATGAGCAGTTCTTC. Translated: CASSTASRYDEQFF.

V gene TRBV6-2 or TRBV6-3 combines with J gene TRBJ2-1; D is ambiguous. Trimming took off 5 bases at V and 6 bases at J, with 8 bases between the two ends. This CDR3 spans 12 amino acids. Germline values: CDR1 MNHEY, CDR2 SVGEGT. CDR3 DNA: TGTGCCAGCAGTGTGAGGTCCAATGAGCAGTTCTTC. Translated: CASSVRSNEQFF.

The chain couples TRBV19 to TRBJ1-1; 9 bases are shared with TRBD1. The CDR3 is made up of 16 amino acids. The germline CDR1 and CDR2 sequences are LNHDA and SQIVND (reference sequence). Trimming at V came to 5 bases and at J to 2 bases, leaving 9 bases not matched to a gene. In nucleotides, the CDR3 is TGTGCCAGTAGTGGCCTACCGGGACAGGGAAACACTGAAGCTTTCTTT. It is translated as CASSGLPGQGNTEAFF. Full variable domain (remainder filled in from reference TRBV19 and TRBJ1-1): DGGITQSPKYLFRKEGQNVTLSCEQNLNHDAMYWYRQDPGQGLRLIYYSQIVNDFQKGDIAEGYSVSREKKESFPLTVTSAQKNPTAFYLCASSGLPGQGNTEAFFGQGTRLTVV.

The rearrangement uses TRBV18 and TRBJ1-4, with a possible D match to TRBD1 (5 bases). The V end was cut by 7 bases, the J end by 5 bases, with 11 bases between. This CDR3 spans 13 amino acids. Germline V gene data show CDR1 as KGHSH and CDR2 as LQKENI. CDR3 in amino acids: CASCRGKNEKLFF. In DNA, the CDR3 is TGTGCCAGCTGTAGGGGAAAGAATGAAAAACTGTTTTTT. The whole variable domain, remainder taken from reference TRBV18 and TRBJ1-4, is NAGVMQNPRHLVRRRGQEARLRCSPMKGHSHVYWYRQLPEEGLKFMVYLQKENIIDESGMPKERFSAEFPKEGPSILRIQQVVRGDSAAYFCASCRGKNEKLFFGSGTQLSVL.

This clone was counted a few times. V gene TRBV5-1 combines with J gene TRBJ1-6; TRBD1 aligns across 7 bases. V was pared by 4 bases and J by 7 bases, with 8 bases of the junction left unmatched. The length of the CDR3 is 15 residues. CDR1 is SGHRS, CDR2 YFSETQ, per germline. The CDR3 reads CASSPGTAGNSPLHF. In DNA, the CDR3 is TGCGCCAGCAGCCCGGGGACAGCCGGGAATTCACCCCTCCACTTT.

V usage is TRBV24-1 and J usage is TRBJ2-1; D unresolved. Germline CDR1 and CDR2: KGHDR and SFDVKD. The V end was cut by 7 bases, the J end by 5 bases, with 17 bases between. There are 15 residues in the CDR3. The CDR3 DNA is TGTGCCACCAGCACATCGCGGCTAAGAAACAATGAGCAGTTCTTC. Protein sequence: CATSTSRLRNNEQFF.

The chain has TRBV5-1 and TRBJ2-5; 13 nucleotides match TRBD2. This CDR3 has 17 amino acids. J lost 6 bases, V lost 0 bases, and 8 bases had no gene match. Germline V gene sequence: CDR1 SGHRS, CDR2 YFSETQ. The CDR3 nucleotides are TGCGCCAGCAGCTTGGTGGCTACTAGCGGGGGGGGAAAGACCCAGTACTTC. Protein: CASSLVATSGGGKTQYF.

The chain carries TRBV19 and TRBJ1-6, with 9 bases identical to TRBD1. Germline CDR1 reads LNHDA; CDR2 reads SQIVND (reference sequence). V was pared by 4 bases and J by 7 bases, with 8 bases of the junction left unmatched. The CDR3 loop spans 16 amino acids. The CDR3 loop reads CASSNFQDRGNSPLHF. The CDR3 bases are TGTGCCAGTAGTAATTTCCAGGACAGGGGCAATTCACCCCTCCACTTT.

The sample holds a few counts of this clone. The chain carries TRBV4-1 and TRBJ2-3; 11 bases are a match to TRBD2. CDR1 and CDR2 (germline): MGHRA, YSYEKL. With 0 bases clipped from V and 2 bases from J, the junction kept 4 bases outside the gene matches. There are 17 residues in the CDR3. CDR3 DNA: TGCGCCAGCAGCCAAGAACTAGCGGGGGTCAACACAGATACGCAGTATTTT. This gives the protein CASSQELAGVNTDTQYF.

The rearrangement links TRBV5-1 to TRBJ2-3; D ambiguous. Germline loops: CDR1 SGHRS, CDR2 YFSETQ. With 4 bases removed from V and 4 bases from J, the gap between germline ends came to 4 bases. The CDR3 is made up of 11 amino acids. The CDR3 coding sequence is TGCGCCAGCAGCGCGGCAGATACGCAGTATTTT. Protein: CASSAADTQYF.

The chain carries TRBV7-3 and TRBJ2-2; 7 bases line up with TRBD1. Germline CDR1 SGHTA, CDR2 FQGTGA. There are 17 residues in the CDR3. With V trimmed by 5 bases and J by 0 bases, 9 bases remained unmatched. The CDR3 protein is CASSQLPGTANTGELFF. DNA of the CDR3: TGTGCCAGCAGCCAGTTACCCGGGACAGCGAACACCGGGGAGCTGTTTTTT.

This clone was detected once. V gene TRBV3-1 (or the pseudogene TRBV3-2) combines with J gene TRBJ2-1, with D unclear. The CDR3 has 12 amino acids. Trimming left V 4 bases short and J 7 bases short, with 8 bases between. Germline-derived CDR1 and CDR2 are LGHDT and YNNKEL (reference sequence). The CDR3 region is CASSPRWNEQFF. The CDR3 DNA reads as TGTGCCAGCAGCCCGCGGTGGAATGAGCAGTTCTTC.

The chain joins TRBV9 to TRBJ1-1; D gene uncertain. Germline V gene data show CDR1 as SGDLS and CDR2 as YYNGEE. Trimming left V 0 bases short and J 1 base short, with 4 bases between. CDR3 length: 13 residues. The CDR3, as DNA: TGTGCCAGCAGCGTAGCTAAGAACACTGAAGCTTTCTTT. This gives the protein CASSVAKNTEAFF. The variable domain in full, with the rest retrieved from reference TRBV9 and TRBJ1-1, is DSGVTQTPKHLITATGQRVTLRCSPRSGDLSVYWYQQSLDQGLQFLIQYYNGEERAKGNILERFSAQQFPDLHSELNLSSLELGDSALYFCASSVAKNTEAFFGQGTRLTVV.

This rearrangement joins TRBV7-2 to TRBJ1-1; maybe TRBD1 (6 bases). The CDR3 is made up of 15 amino acids. V shed 4 bases and J shed 0 bases, with 12 bases lying between them. Germline CDR1 reads SGHTA; CDR2 reads FQGNSA. CDR3 in amino acids: CASSWGHRLNTEAFF. As DNA, the CDR3 is TGTGCCAGCAGCTGGGGGCACCGCCTGAACACTGAAGCTTTCTTT.

The CDR3 DNA sequence: TGTGCCAGCAGTACCGGGACAGGGCACTATGGCTACACCTTC. Translation gives CASSTGTGHYGYTF. This rearrangement joins TRBV2 to TRBJ1-2, with 9 bases that match TRBD1. CDR3 size: 14 residues. V shed 5 bases, J shed 3 bases, and the junction held 4 bases outside the gene matches. The germline V gene has CDR1 SNHLY and CDR2 FYNNEI. Complete variable domain (other parts from reference TRBV2 and TRBJ1-2): EPEVTQTPSHQVTQMGQEVILRCVPISNHLYFYWYRQILGQKVEFLVSFYNNEISEKSEIFDDQFSVERPDGSNFTLKIRSTKLEDSAMYFCASSTGTGHYGYTFGSGTRLTVV.

This chain connects TRBV7-2 to TRBJ2-7, with D possibly matching TRBD2 (6 bases). The CDR3 totals 14 residues. Germline assignment: CDR1 SGHTA and CDR2 FQGNSA. The V end was cut by 8 bases, the J end by 1 base, with 15 bases between. CDR3 protein: CASLPNRGSYEQYF. The DNA for the CDR3 is TGTGCCAGCCTACCCAACCGGGGGTCCTACGAGCAGTACTTC. The whole variable domain, filled in from reference TRBV7-2 and TRBJ2-7, reads GAGVSQSPSNKVTEKGKDVELRCDPISGHTALYWYRQSLGQGLEFLIYFQGNSAPDKSGLPSDRFSAERTGGSVSTLTIQRTQQEDSAVYLCASLPNRGSYEQYFGPGTRLTVT.

The gene calls are TRBV3-1 (or the pseudogene TRBV3-2) and TRBJ1-4; D possibly corresponds to TRBD1 (6 bases). Germline CDR1 is LGHDT and CDR2 is YNNKEL (reference sequence). This CDR3 has 14 amino acids. With 5 bases removed from V and 8 bases from J, the gap between germline ends came to 15 bases. The CDR3 loop reads CASSADRFQEKLFF. Written as DNA, the CDR3 is TGTGCCAGCAGCGCTGACAGGTTTCAGGAAAAACTGTTTTTT.